The 27 T cell receptor beta chains given below trace back to one sample, sequenced in a study of T cell clonality in common variable immunodeficiency. Their antigens are not known. Sequenced by immunoSEQ multiplex PCR; TCRdb stores in-frame clones only, minus some. Here the sample table reports about 15,000 clones. Study-wide points: Reportedly, TCR beta sequences from common variable immunodeficiency showed fewer deletions and N-nucleotide insertions.

Sample: peripheral blood mononuclear cells. These receptors were collected from a human donor with common variable immunodeficiency.

The CDR3 sequence is CASSPQVGVQETQYF. CDR3 bases read: TGTGCCAGCTCACCTCAGGTCGGGGTCCAAGAGACC. The genes are TRBV18 and TRBJ2-5; TRBD2 might be the D (5 bases). The sequence runs out 3 residues before the end of the CDR3; the remainder is reconstructed from the germline J gene. The V end lost 3 bases, the J end lost 1 base, and 12 bases lay between the germline ends. CDR3 length equals 15 residues. Germline CDR1 reads KGHSH; CDR2 reads LQKENI.

Turning to this clone: The CDR3 end lies 3 residues beyond the end of the read and is filled in from the germline J gene. The chain uses TRBV5-1 and TRBJ1-1; D unclear. Trimming took 0 bases from V and 6 from J, leaving 3 bases between them. This CDR3 region has 11 residues. Per germline, CDR1 SGHRS and CDR2 YFSETQ. The CDR3 protein is CASSLGPEAFF. CDR3 DNA, as far as it was read: TGCGCCAGCAGCTTGGGGCCTGAA.

The CDR3 bases that were read are TGTGCCAGCAGTTCTCTAGGGACTAACACCGGGGAG. Its translation is CASSSLGTNTGE. The whole CDR3 protein reads CASSSLGTNTGELFF. The V gene is TRBV5-6, the J gene TRBJ2-2, with D possibly matching TRBD2 (6 bases). The read ends 3 residues early relative to the CDR3; the germline J gene fills the gap. Germline V gene data show CDR1 as SGHDT and CDR2 as YYEEEE. There are 15 residues in the CDR3. V lost 5 bases and J 2 bases, leaving 13 bases between the germline ends.

This chain's CDR3 is CSAPVAGRAGTGELFF. The covered CDR3 bases are TGCAGTGCTCCAGTAGCAGGGAGGGCCGGAACCGGGGAG. The chain joins TRBV20-1 to TRBJ2-2; 7 bases fit TRBD2. Sequencing ends 3 residues short of the CDR3 end; the germline J gene provides the rest. J lost 5 bases, V lost 5 bases, and 14 bases had no gene match. Looked up from germline, CDR1 is DFQATT and CDR2 is SNEGSKA (reference sequence). The CDR3 runs to 16 residues.

Note on this clone: The read gets to within 3 residues of the CDR3 end, and the germline J gene fills in the rest. The chain joins TRBV3-1 (or the pseudogene TRBV3-2) to TRBJ2-2; maybe TRBD1 (5 bases). This CDR3 has 16 residues. Germline loops: CDR1 LGHDT, CDR2 YNNKEL (reference sequence). Trimming removed 0 bases from V and 4 bases from J, with 12 bases in between. Incomplete CDR3 DNA: TGTGCCAGCAGCCAAGATGGGGCCAGCCTCACCGGGGAG. Residues: CASSQDGASLTGE. The CDR3 as a whole reads CASSQDGASLTGELFF.

A remark on this clone: Sequencing ends 3 residues short of the CDR3 end; the germline J gene provides the rest. The gene calls are TRBV19 and TRBJ2-3; D possibly corresponds to TRBD1 (6 bases). The CDR3 has 16 amino acids. V dropped 6 bases and J dropped 2 bases, with 18 bases sitting between them. Germline CDR1 is LNHDA and CDR2 is SQIVND (reference sequence). The CDR3 protein is CASSLSGTPYTDTQYF. Partial CDR3 DNA: TGTGCCAGTAGCCTTTCCGGGACACCTTACACAGATACG.

About this clone itself: Coverage ceases 3 residues before the CDR3 finishes, and the germline J gene fills in the end. This chain joins TRBV19 and TRBJ2-5, with 9 bases lining up with TRBD2. V gave up 5 bases and J gave up 4 bases; unmatched junction bases: 8. CDR1 is LNHDA and CDR2 is SQIVND in the germline V gene (reference sequence). This CDR3 region has 15 residues. Incomplete CDR3 DNA: TGTGCCAGTAGTCCACAATCGACTAGCGGAGAGACC. Translation gives CASSPQSTSGET. The entire CDR3 protein reads CASSPQSTSGETQYF.

Remarks on this clone: The DNA ends 3 residues before the CDR3 does, and the rest of the CDR3 is filled in from the germline J gene. The chain has TRBV18 and TRBJ1-5, with 7 bases identical to TRBD1. With V trimmed by 3 bases and J by 7 bases, 9 bases remained unmatched. This CDR3 is built from 15 residues. CDR1 KGHSH and CDR2 LQKENI come from the germline V gene. CDR3 sequence: CASSPWTGQRQPQHF. Incomplete CDR3 DNA: TGTGCCAGCTCACCCTGGACAGGTCAGCGACAGCCC.

To note about this clone: The missing CDR3 end, 3 residues past where the read stops, is filled in from the germline J gene. The J gene is TRBJ1-5, the V gene TRBV2; 11 bases agree with TRBD1. The CDR3 contains 15 residues. The germline V gene encodes CDR1 SNHLY and CDR2 FYNNEI. With 6 bases clipped from V and 4 bases from J, the junction kept 5 bases outside the gene matches. The CDR3 bases that were read are TGTGCCAGCAGCGGCGGGACAGGGGGGAATCAGCCC. It codes for CASSGGTGGNQP. Given in full, the CDR3 is CASSGGTGGNQPQHF.

With respect to this clone: The read gets to within 3 residues of the CDR3 end, and the germline J gene fills in the rest. The chain couples TRBV30 to TRBJ2-3; 8 bases are a match to TRBD2. Trimming cost V 1 base and J 4 bases; bases outside gene matches: 7. The V gene's germline CDR1 is GTSNPN and CDR2 SVGIG (reference sequence). This CDR3 comprises 15 residues. Incomplete CDR3 DNA: TGTGCCTGGAGTGGGGCGGGAGGTGTCGCAGATACG. It yields the protein CAWSGAGGVADT. The complete CDR3 sequence is CAWSGAGGVADTQYF.

To note about this clone: The CDR3 goes on 3 residues after the read ends, and that part is filled in from the germline J gene. This chain uses TRBV28 with TRBJ2-7; no firm D call. The CDR3 extends over 13 amino acids. Deletions cut 3 bases from V and 5 bases from J, with 11 bases between. CDR1 and CDR2 from the germline V gene are MDHEN and SYDVKM. This CDR3 is CASSFVSNHEQYF. Incomplete CDR3 DNA: TGTGCCAGCAGTTTTGTAAGCAACCACGAG.

In the case of this clone: Read sequence stops 3 residues before the CDR3 end, and the germline J gene provides the missing end. The chain links TRBV19 to TRBJ2-1; TRBD2 might be the D (5 bases). V was trimmed by 7 bases and J by 2 bases, leaving 9 bases between them. The germline gives CDR1 LNHDA, CDR2 SQIVND (reference sequence). The CDR3 covers 13 residues. The DNA read from the CDR3 is TGTGCCAGTAAAAGCGGTACCTACAATGAG. It codes for CASKSGTYNE. The complete CDR3 reads CASKSGTYNEQFF.

As concerns this clone: The read gets to within 3 residues of the CDR3 end, and the germline J gene fills in the rest. The chain joins TRBV11-3 to TRBJ2-2, with D hard to call. The ends were cut back, 5 bases at V and 1 base at J, with 2 bases in the middle. CDR1 and CDR2 from the germline V gene are SGHNT and YENEEA. The CDR3 is 12 amino acids. The CDR3 is CASSLNTGELFF. CDR3 DNA (partial): TGTGCCAGCAGCCTGAACACCGGGGAG.

Of note for this clone: The observed sequence ends 3 residues before the CDR3 terminus, with the missing tail filled in from the germline J gene. The V call is TRBV7-2, the J call TRBJ2-3; weak D call: TRBD2 (6 bases). Germline V gene data show CDR1 as SGHTA and CDR2 as FQGNSA. The CDR3 loop spans 15 amino acids. V was trimmed by 5 bases and J by 0 bases, leaving 12 bases between them. CDR3 DNA, as far as it was read: TGTGCCAGCAGCCTCGGGACTCCTAGCACAGATACG. As protein: CASSLGTPSTDT. The CDR3 as a whole reads CASSLGTPSTDTQYF.

As to this clone: The sequenced fragment ends 3 residues before the CDR3 boundary, so the rest is inferred from the germline J gene. This chain links TRBV30 with TRBJ2-7; tentative D call: TRBD1 (5 bases). Germline V gene lookup returns CDR1 GTSNPN and CDR2 SVGIG (reference sequence). V lost 0 bases and J lost 2, with 5 bases in between. This CDR3 is built from 12 residues. CDR3 bases read: TGTGCCTGGAGTGTACAGGCCTACGAG. It is translated as CAWSVQAYE. In full, the CDR3 reads CAWSVQAYEQYF.

A remark on this clone: From the germline J gene comes the end of the CDR3, since the read stops 3 residues before it. J is TRBJ2-3 and V is TRBV28; 9 positions agree with TRBD1. CDR1 is MDHEN, CDR2 SYDVKM, per germline. With 11 bases clipped from V and 3 bases from J, the junction kept 15 bases outside the gene matches. CDR3 length: 16 amino acids. The part of the CDR3 DNA that was read is TGTGCCGTTTCACAGGGGGCTTGGAGAGAGACAGATACG. As protein: CAVSQGAWRETDT. Given in full, the CDR3 is CAVSQGAWRETDTQYF.

Measured by frequency, this clone is medium-sized. The sequence runs out 3 residues before the end of the CDR3; the remainder is reconstructed from the germline J gene. The chain couples TRBV11-2 to TRBJ2-5, with a tentative D call TRBD1 (7 bases). The germline V gene encodes CDR1 SGHAT and CDR2 FQNNGV. The CDR3 contains 15 residues. Trimming took 5 bases from V and 1 from J, leaving 14 bases between them. The CDR3 bases that were read are TGTGCCAGCAGCCCAGGGGGGTCCGGCCAAGAGACC. Amino acid sequence: CASSPGGSGQET. The complete CDR3 sequence is CASSPGGSGQETQYF.

On this clone: The read terminates 3 residues ahead of where the CDR3 ends, so the germline J gene completes it. V is TRBV30 and J is TRBJ1-1, with a weak D call TRBD1 (6 bases). Germline lookup yields CDR1 GTSNPN and CDR2 SVGIG (reference sequence). V was pared by 3 bases and J by 0 bases, with 20 bases between. CDR3 length: 17 residues. The covered CDR3 bases are TGTGCCTGGAGCAGTCTTGTAGGGGGGGAGGTGAACACTGAA. Translated: CAWSSLVGGEVNTE. The entire CDR3 is CAWSSLVGGEVNTEAFF.

Comment on this clone: The observed sequence ends 3 residues before the CDR3 terminus, with the missing tail filled in from the germline J gene. The chain recombines TRBV12-3 or TRBV12-4 with TRBJ2-3, with 10 bases matching TRBD2. The CDR3 sequence is 17 residues long. J gave up 1 base and V 5 bases, and 9 bases lay outside the gene matches. This CDR3 reads CASSPPALAGGTDTQYF. The sequenced CDR3 bases are TGTGCCAGCAGTCCACCCGCTCTAGCGGGAGGCACAGATACG.

On this clone itself: The read terminates 3 residues ahead of where the CDR3 ends, so the germline J gene completes it. This sequence joins TRBV29-1 and TRBJ2-3, with D perhaps TRBD1 (6 bases). With 3 bases removed from V and 1 base from J, the gap between germline ends came to 11 bases. The CDR3 loop spans 14 amino acids. CDR1 is SQVTM and CDR2 is ANQGSEA in the germline V gene. CDR3 loop: CSVEGAARTDTQYF. The part of the CDR3 DNA that was read is TGCAGCGTTGAGGGGGCCGCCCGCACAGATACG.

Regarding this clone: Read sequence stops 3 residues before the CDR3 end, and the germline J gene provides the missing end. The chain links TRBV19 to TRBJ1-1; the D is unclear. Germline values: CDR1 LNHDA, CDR2 SQIVND (reference sequence). V was shortened by 7 bases and J by 1 base, with 19 bases between the two germline ends. CDR3 length: 16 amino acids. The CDR3 DNA, read in part, is TGTGCCAGTACCTTCGGTGGGCCAGCAAAGAACACTGAA. Protein sequence: CASTFGGPAKNTE. From start to end, the CDR3 is CASTFGGPAKNTEAFF. The whole variable domain, filled in from reference TRBV19 and TRBJ1-1, reads DGGITQSPKYLFRKEGQNVTLSCEQNLNHDAMYWYRQDPGQGLRLIYYSQIVNDFQKGDIAEGYSVSREKKESFPLTVTSAQKNPTAFYLCASTFGGPAKNTEAFFGQGTRLTVV.

As regards this clone: The read ends 3 residues shy of where the CDR3 ends; the end is completed using the germline J gene. This chain links TRBV7-2 with TRBJ1-1, with no clear D. Trimming left V 1 base short and J 6 bases short, with 12 bases between. This CDR3 has 14 residues. Germline V gene sequence: CDR1 SGHTA, CDR2 FQGNSA. The chain's CDR3 is CASSLEAVRAEAFF. The CDR3 DNA, read in part, is TGTGCCAGCAGCTTAGAGGCGGTCCGCGCTGAA.

Points on this clone: The CDR3 end lies 3 residues beyond the end of the read and is filled in from the germline J gene. V gene TRBV2 combines with J gene TRBJ2-5; perhaps TRBD2 as D (7 bases). In germline, CDR1 is SNHLY, CDR2 FYNNEI. V was shortened by 4 bases and J by 5 bases, with 11 bases between the two germline ends. This CDR3 spans 13 amino acids. CDR3 in amino acids: CASSGGGPETQYF. CDR3 bases read: TGTGCCAGCAGTGGGGGGGGGCCCGAGACC.

With respect to this clone: The CDR3 end is not reached by the read, which stops 3 residues before it; the germline J gene fills it in. The chain couples TRBV7-2 to TRBJ2-1; 9 bases align to TRBD2. The CDR3 has 13 amino acids. Germline assignment: CDR1 SGHTA and CDR2 FQGNSA. Trimming cost V 11 bases and J 5 bases; bases outside gene matches: 7. CDR3 bases read: TGTGCCGCAGGGCTAGCGGGGAACAATGAG. The encoded protein is CAAGLAGNNE. The CDR3 reads in full as CAAGLAGNNEQFF.

On this clone: The CDR3 is cut off 3 residues early in the read; its end comes from the germline J gene. The rearrangement links TRBV29-1 to TRBJ2-7, with TRBD1 identical over 10 bases. With 7 bases clipped from V and 5 bases from J, the junction kept 2 bases outside the gene matches. Per germline, CDR1 SQVTM and CDR2 ANQGSEA. The CDR3 is 11 amino acids. The part of the CDR3 DNA that was read is TGCAGCGCTGGACAGGGGGACGAG. Its protein is CSAGQGDE. The full CDR3 protein is CSAGQGDEQYF.

As regards this clone: The read stops 3 residues short of the end of the CDR3; the missing end is completed from the germline J gene. The chain uses TRBV6-2 or TRBV6-3 and TRBJ1-1; D call uncertain. V shed 8 bases and J shed 1 base, with 14 bases lying between them. The CDR3 has 14 residues. Germline CDR1 and CDR2: MNHEY and SVGEGT. The CDR3 DNA, read in part, is TGTGCCAGCGGTTCGGACTCGCCGAACACTGAA. As protein: CASGSDSPNTE. The CDR3 in full is CASGSDSPNTEAFF.

On this clone: The read is 3 residues too short to cover the CDR3 end, so that end is filled in from the germline J gene. The gene calls are TRBV20-1 and TRBJ2-7; 8 nucleotides line up with TRBD2. The CDR3 covers 15 residues. After removal of 4 bases from V and 6 bases from J, the junction contained 14 bases not matched to a gene. Germline CDR1 is DFQATT and CDR2 is SNEGSKA (reference sequence). The CDR3 region is CSANQFSGLVVEQYF. The sequenced CDR3 bases are TGCAGTGCTAACCAATTTTCGGGACTAGTTGTCGAG.